This TCR beta chain was recorded in a study of shared clonotypes between healthy human individuals. Measured with immunoSEQ multiplex PCR; TCRdb has only the in-frame clones, and not every one. This table has 2 million to 3 million clones, over 85% appearing once. CDR1 and CDR2 from the germline V gene are SGHNT and YYREEE (reference sequence). The CDR3 extends over 16 amino acids. Between the trimmed V and J ends, which lost 4 bases and 0 bases, there was a span of 14 bases. This sequence was found in a man in his late teens or twenties in good health. Some clones in this sample may be carry-over from other donors' samples. Sequencing was performed on naive CD4+ T cells from PBMCs. The subset denotes: CD45RA+ positively selected. This chain links TRBV5-4 with TRBJ1-3; D ambiguous. The CDR3, as DNA: TGTGCCAGCAGCCGAGACCGTCCGAGCTCTGGAAACACCATATATTTT. Its protein is CASSRDRPSSGNTIYF.